What follows are 8 T cell receptor beta chains derived from one specimen sequenced in a study of blood T cell repertoires in COVID-19. The repertoire was sequenced with immunoSEQ multiplex PCR; TCRdb's copy has only in-frame clones and lacks some. The sample shows over 200,000 clones, around 83% of them seen only once. The material sequenced was peripheral blood. The receptors derive from an elderly man with acute or convalescent COVID-19.

This chain joins TRBV23-1 and TRBJ2-7; D is possibly TRBD2 (6 bases). TRBV23-1 is noted as an ORF with a role that remains uncertain. The CDR3 is 17 residues long. V lost 4 bases and J 1 base, leaving 20 bases between the germline ends. CDR3 sequence (DNA): TGCGCCAGCAGTCCCCGGAGGGGCGAGATCGATTCCTACGAGCAGTACTTC. This encodes CASSPRRGEIDSYEQYF.

The chain uses TRBV29-1 and TRBJ1-1, with TRBD1 matching 7 bases. CDR3 size: 14 residues. Germline V CDR1 and CDR2: SQVTM, ANQGSEA. Trimming at V came to 6 bases and at J to 5 bases, leaving 12 bases not matched to a gene. DNA for the CDR3: TGCAGCGTGGACGCAACAGGGGCGGAAACTGAAGCTTTCTTT. Its translation: CSVDATGAETEAFF. The full variable domain, completed using reference TRBV29-1 and TRBJ1-1, is SAVISQKPSRDICQRGTSLTIQCQVDSQVTMMFWYRQQPGQSLTLIATANQGSEATYESGFVIDKFPISRPNLTFSTLTVSNMSPEDSSIYLCSVDATGAETEAFFGQGTRLTVV.

This sequence joins TRBV6-6 and TRBJ2-7; possibly TRBD2 for D (5 bases). CDR3 length equals 14 residues. CDR1 is MNHNY, CDR2 SVGAGI, per germline (reference sequence). Trimming removed 2 bases from V and 1 base from J, with 9 bases in between. The CDR3, as DNA: TGTGCCAGCAGTTACCCCGGGGAATCCTACGAGCAGTACTTC. It encodes CASSYPGESYEQYF.

This sequence joins TRBV6-5 and TRBJ1-2, with 9 bases that match TRBD1. The germline V gene encodes CDR1 MNHEY and CDR2 SVGAGI. V dropped 10 bases and J dropped 5; count of bases not matched to a gene: 5. The CDR3 length is 12 residues. CDR3 DNA sequence: TGTGCCACTCACAGGGGGCAATATGGCTACACCTTC. As protein: CATHRGQYGYTF.

V and J are TRBV12-3 or TRBV12-4 and TRBJ1-2, with 9 bases aligning to TRBD1. With 6 bases clipped from V and 8 bases from J, the junction kept 7 bases outside the gene matches. This CDR3 has 13 amino acids. This CDR3 is CASSPTGGAGYTF. CDR3 in DNA: TGTGCCAGCAGCCCAACAGGGGGCGCCGGCTACACCTTC.

The J gene is TRBJ2-7, the V gene TRBV18; perhaps TRBD2 as D (5 bases). Trimming took off 0 bases at V and 1 base at J, with 7 bases between the two ends. Germline loops: CDR1 KGHSH, CDR2 LQKENI. This CDR3 spans 14 amino acids. In DNA form, the CDR3 reads TGTGCCAGCTCACCACCAACTAGATCCTACGAGCAGTACTTC. Protein product: CASSPPTRSYEQYF.

This sequence joins TRBV19 and TRBJ1-5; 7 bases align to TRBD1. Losses at the gene ends were 6 bases for V and 4 bases for J; bases not matched to a gene: 21. The CDR3 has 19 residues. Germline V gives CDR1 LNHDA, CDR2 SQIVND (reference sequence). The CDR3 coding sequence is TGTGCCAGTAGGGTTGGGTATCGACAGGGCCCGTTAAAGAATCAGCCCCAGCATTTT. It encodes CASRVGYRQGPLKNQPQHF.

The rearrangement uses TRBV9 and TRBJ2-1; TRBD2 matches at 9 bases. The CDR3 is 15 residues long. Trimming at V came to 2 bases and at J to 2 bases, leaving 2 bases not matched to a gene. Germline-derived CDR1 and CDR2 are SGDLS and YYNGEE. The CDR3 DNA sequence: TGTGCCAGCAGCGTGGCGGGAGGGACCTACAATGAGCAGTTCTTC. It is translated as CASSVAGGTYNEQFF.